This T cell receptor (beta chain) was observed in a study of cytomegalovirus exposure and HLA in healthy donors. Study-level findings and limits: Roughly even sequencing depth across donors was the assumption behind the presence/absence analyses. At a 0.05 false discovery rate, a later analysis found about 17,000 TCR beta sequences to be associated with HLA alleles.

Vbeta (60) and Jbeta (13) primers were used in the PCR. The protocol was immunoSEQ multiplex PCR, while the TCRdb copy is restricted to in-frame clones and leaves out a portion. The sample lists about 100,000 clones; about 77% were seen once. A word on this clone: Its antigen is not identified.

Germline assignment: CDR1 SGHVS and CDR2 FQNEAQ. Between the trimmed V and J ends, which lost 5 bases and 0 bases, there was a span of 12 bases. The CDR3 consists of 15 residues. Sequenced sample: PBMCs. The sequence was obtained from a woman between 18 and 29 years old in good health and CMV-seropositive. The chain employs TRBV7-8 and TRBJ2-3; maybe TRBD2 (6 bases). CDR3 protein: CASSLRDFSTDTQYF. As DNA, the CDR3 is TGTGCCAGCAGCCTCCGGGACTTCAGCACAGATACGCAGTATTTT.